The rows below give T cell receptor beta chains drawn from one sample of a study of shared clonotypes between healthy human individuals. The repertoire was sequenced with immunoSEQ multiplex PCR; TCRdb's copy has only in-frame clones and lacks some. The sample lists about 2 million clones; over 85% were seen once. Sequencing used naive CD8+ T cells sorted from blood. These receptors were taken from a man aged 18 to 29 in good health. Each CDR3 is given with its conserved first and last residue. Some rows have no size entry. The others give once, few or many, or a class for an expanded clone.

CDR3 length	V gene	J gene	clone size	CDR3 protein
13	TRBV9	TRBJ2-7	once	CASSVGGQGEQYF
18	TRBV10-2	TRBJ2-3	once	CASSEILAGEVAADTQYF
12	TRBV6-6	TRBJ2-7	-	CASSYSSVGQYF
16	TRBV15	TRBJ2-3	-	CATSGWGPLSTDTQYF
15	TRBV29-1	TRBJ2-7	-	CSVEDADRGVGEQYF
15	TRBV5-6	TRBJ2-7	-	CASNLQWTGTSEQYF
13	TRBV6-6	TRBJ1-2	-	CASSYSFSYGYTF
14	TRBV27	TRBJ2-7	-	CASSLGGGGNEQYF
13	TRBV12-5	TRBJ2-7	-	CASASPGNYEQYF
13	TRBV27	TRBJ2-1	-	CASSLGLAYEQFF
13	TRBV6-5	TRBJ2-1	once	CASGTSEYNEQFF
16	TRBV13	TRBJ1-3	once	CASSLRAGDLGNTIYF
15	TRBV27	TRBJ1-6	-	CASREFLSGNSPLHF
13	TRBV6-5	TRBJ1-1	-	CASSDSRGTEAFF
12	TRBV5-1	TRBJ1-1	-	CASSSMNTEAFF
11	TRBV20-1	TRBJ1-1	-	CSARLVAEAFF
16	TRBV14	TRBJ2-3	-	CASSQASWAHTDTQYF
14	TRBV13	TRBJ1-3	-	CASSRTGLGNTIYF
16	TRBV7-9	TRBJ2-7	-	CASSNTWQDSVYEQYF
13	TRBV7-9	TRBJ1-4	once	CASSLSTNEKLFF
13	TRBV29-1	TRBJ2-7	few	CSVEVNRVGEQYF
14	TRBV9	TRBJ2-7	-	CASSVAPRAYEQYF
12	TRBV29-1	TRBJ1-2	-	CSVDREGYGYTF
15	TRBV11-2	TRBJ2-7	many	CASSLVPSGAYEQYF
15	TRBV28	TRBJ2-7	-	CASSLFGGGPYEQYF
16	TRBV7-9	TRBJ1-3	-	CASSFSWGYQEHTIYF
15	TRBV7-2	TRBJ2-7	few	CASSQGQGEGYEQYF
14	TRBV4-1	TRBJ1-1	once	CASSQGEGYPEAFF
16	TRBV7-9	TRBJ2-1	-	CASSPNLGLAGNEQFF
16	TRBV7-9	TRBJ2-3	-	CASSAGTSGKTDTQYF
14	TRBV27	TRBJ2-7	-	CASSTGTGYYEQYF
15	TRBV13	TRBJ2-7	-	CASSLVSGGLYEQYF
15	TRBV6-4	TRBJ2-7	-	CASRRDRERAYEQYF
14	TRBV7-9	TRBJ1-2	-	CASMLQEPNYGYTF
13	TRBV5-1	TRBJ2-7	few	CASSLDGTYEQYF
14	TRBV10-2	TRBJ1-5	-	CASGRTYSNQPQHF
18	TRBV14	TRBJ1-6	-	CASSQDLYTAGEGSPLHF
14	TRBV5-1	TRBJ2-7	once	CASRHRDRAYEQYF
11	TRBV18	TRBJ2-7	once	CASSYSGEQYF
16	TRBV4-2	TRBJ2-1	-	CASSQEVQGGLYEQFF
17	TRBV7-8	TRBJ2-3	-	CASSQGLAGGVTDTQYF